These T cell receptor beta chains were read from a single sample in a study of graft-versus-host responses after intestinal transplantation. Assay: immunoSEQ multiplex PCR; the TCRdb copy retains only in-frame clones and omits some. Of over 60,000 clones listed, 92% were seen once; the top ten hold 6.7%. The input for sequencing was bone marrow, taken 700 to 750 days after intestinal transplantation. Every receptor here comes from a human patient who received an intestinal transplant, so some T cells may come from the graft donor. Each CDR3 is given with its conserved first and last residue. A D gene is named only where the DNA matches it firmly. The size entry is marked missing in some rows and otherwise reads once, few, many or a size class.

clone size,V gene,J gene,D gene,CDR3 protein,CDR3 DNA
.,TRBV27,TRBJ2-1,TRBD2,CASSLRIAGGMTNEQFF,TGTGCCAGCAGTTTACGGATAGCGGGGGGTATGACTAATGAGCAGTTCTTC
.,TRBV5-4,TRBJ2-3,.,CASSFGGSTDTQYF,TGTGCCAGCAGCTTCGGCGGGTCCACAGATACGCAGTATTTT
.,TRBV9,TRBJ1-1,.,CASSVGSNTEAFF,TGTGCCAGCAGCGTGGGGAGTAACACTGAAGCTTTCTTT
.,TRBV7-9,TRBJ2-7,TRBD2,CASSVGLAGGRGYEQYF,TGTGCCAGCAGCGTCGGACTAGCGGGGGGCCGGGGCTACGAGCAGTACTTC
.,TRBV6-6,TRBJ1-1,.,CASSYSSQANPEAFF,TGTGCCAGCAGTTACTCTTCACAGGCTAACCCTGAAGCTTTCTTT
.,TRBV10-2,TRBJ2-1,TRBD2,CASSEIGSGREGEQFF,TGCGCCAGCAGTGAAATTGGTAGCGGGAGGGAAGGGGAGCAGTTCTTC
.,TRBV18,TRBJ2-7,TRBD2,CASSPPGLANREQYF,TGTGCCAGCTCACCACCGGGACTAGCGAATCGCGAGCAGTACTTC
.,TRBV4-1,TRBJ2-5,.,CASSQIGGETQYF,TGCGCCAGCAGCCAGATTGGAGGGGAGACCCAGTACTTC
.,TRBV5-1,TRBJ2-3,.,CATNWDTGGDTQYF,TGCGCCACAAACTGGGACACCGGGGGCGATACGCAGTATTTT
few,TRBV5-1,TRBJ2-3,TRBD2,CASSLEGGGGTDTQYF,TGCGCCAGCAGCTTGGAAGGCGGGGGGGGCACAGATACGCAGTATTTT
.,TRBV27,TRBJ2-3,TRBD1,CASSPLGTGDTDTQYF,TGTGCCAGCAGTCCCCTTGGGACAGGGGACACAGATACGCAGTATTTT
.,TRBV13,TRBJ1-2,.,CASSLGNNGYTF,TGTGCCAGCAGCTTAGGTAACAATGGCTACACCTTC
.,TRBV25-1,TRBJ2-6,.,CASSGQDWANVLTF,TGTGCCAGCAGTGGCCAGGACTGGGCCAACGTCCTGACTTTC
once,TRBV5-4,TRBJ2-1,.,CASSSYMNEQFF,TGTGCCAGCAGCTCCTACATGAATGAGCAGTTCTTC
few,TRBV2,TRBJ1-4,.,CASYGARTTNEKLFF,TGTGCCAGCTACGGGGCCCGCACAACTAATGAAAAACTGTTTTTT
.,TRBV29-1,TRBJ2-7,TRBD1,CSVDQGVGSYEQYF,TGCAGCGTTGATCAGGGGGTAGGATCCTACGAGCAGTACTTC
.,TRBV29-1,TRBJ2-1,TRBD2,CSEKSGGKDEQFF,TGCAGCGAGAAAAGCGGGGGGAAAGATGAGCAGTTCTTC
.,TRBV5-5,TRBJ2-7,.,CASSLIWQGTYEQYF,TGTGCCAGCAGCTTAATATGGCAGGGAACCTACGAGCAGTACTTC
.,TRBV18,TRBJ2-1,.,CASSPMGGDEQFF,TGTGCCAGCTCACCAATGGGGGGCGATGAGCAGTTCTTC
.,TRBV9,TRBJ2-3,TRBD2,CASSESGGAVDTQYF,TGTGCCAGCAGCGAGAGCGGGGGGGCCGTAGATACGCAGTATTTT
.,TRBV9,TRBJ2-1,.,CASSVALGSSYNEQFF,TGTGCCAGCAGCGTAGCTTTGGGAAGCTCCTACAATGAGCAGTTCTTC
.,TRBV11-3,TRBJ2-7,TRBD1,CASSAGTGASYEQYF,TGTGCCAGCAGCGCTGGGACAGGCGCCTCCTACGAGCAGTACTTC
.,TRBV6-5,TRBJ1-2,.,CASTGGSGYTF,TGTGCCAGCACGGGAGGGTCTGGCTACACCTTC
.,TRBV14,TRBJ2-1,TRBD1,CASSQDLTGDRGYNEQFF,TGTGCCAGCAGCCAAGATCTTACAGGGGACAGGGGGTACAATGAGCAGTTCTTC
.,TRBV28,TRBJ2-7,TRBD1,CASSRQGAAYEQYF,TGTGCCAGCAGTCGACAGGGTGCTGCCTACGAGCAGTACTTC
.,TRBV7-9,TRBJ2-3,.,CASSPWSPSTDTQYF,TGTGCCAGCAGCCCTTGGAGCCCTAGCACAGATACGCAGTATTTT
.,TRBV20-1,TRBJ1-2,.,CSASGAHGYTF,TGCAGTGCTAGTGGCGCCCATGGCTACACCTTC
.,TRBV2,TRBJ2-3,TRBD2,CASSLAGAPSTDTQYF,TGTGCCAGCTCACTAGCGGGGGCCCCTAGCACAGATACGCAGTATTTT
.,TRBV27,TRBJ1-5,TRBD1,CASRQGYSNQPQHF,TGTGCCAGCAGACAGGGGTATAGCAATCAGCCCCAGCATTTT
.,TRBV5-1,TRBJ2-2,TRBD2,CASSSAGGPTGELFF,TGCGCCAGCAGCTCAGCGGGGGGGCCCACCGGGGAGCTGTTTTTT
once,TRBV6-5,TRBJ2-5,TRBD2,CASSYGGGARVTQYF,TGTGCCAGCAGTTACGGCGGGGGGGCCAGGGTGACCCAGTACTTC
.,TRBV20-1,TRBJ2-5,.,CSASRSETQYF,TGCAGTGCTAGTCGGAGCGAGACCCAGTACTTC
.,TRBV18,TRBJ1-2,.,CASSPPGRDYGYTF,TGTGCCAGCTCACCACCCGGCAGAGACTATGGCTACACCTTC
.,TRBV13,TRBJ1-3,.,CATGGLSGNTIYF,TGTGCCACCGGGGGTCTATCTGGAAACACCATATATTTT
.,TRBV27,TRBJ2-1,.,CASSASGGYNEQFF,TGTGCCAGCAGTGCGTCCGGGGGATACAATGAGCAGTTCTTC
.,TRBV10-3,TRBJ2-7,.,CAITGTTEDEQYF,TGTGCCATCACCGGGACAACAGAAGACGAGCAGTACTTC
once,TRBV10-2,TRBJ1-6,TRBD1,CASRKAGTENSPLHF,TGCGCCAGCAGGAAGGCCGGGACAGAGAATTCACCCCTCCACTTT
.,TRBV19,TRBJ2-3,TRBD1,CASSRDRGIDTQYF,TGTGCCAGTAGTCGGGACAGGGGCATAGATACGCAGTATTTT
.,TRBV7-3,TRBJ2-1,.,CASSLKGQGSNEQFF,TGTGCCAGCAGCTTAAAAGGCCAGGGTTCCAATGAGCAGTTCTTC
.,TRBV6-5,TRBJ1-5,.,CASSSWDAGNQPQHF,TGTGCCAGCAGTTCTTGGGACGCTGGCAATCAGCCCCAGCATTTT
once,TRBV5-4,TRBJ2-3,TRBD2,CASSLQGLAGGTDTQYF,TGTGCCAGCAGCTTGCAAGGACTAGCGGGAGGTACAGATACGCAGTATTTT
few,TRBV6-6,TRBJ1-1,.,CASSQQGTEAFF,TGTGCCAGCAGTCAGCAGGGGACTGAAGCTTTCTTT
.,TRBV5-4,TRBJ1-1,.,CASSTRGGNTEAFF,TGTGCCAGCAGCACAAGGGGCGGGAACACTGAAGCTTTCTTT
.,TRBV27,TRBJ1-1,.,CASSLMDRNTEAFF,TGTGCCAGCAGTTTAATGGACCGGAACACTGAAGCTTTCTTT
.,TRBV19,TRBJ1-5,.,CASNSQALETDAHQPQHF,TGTGCCAGTAACTCTCAGGCCCTGGAAACAGATGCGCATCAGCCCCAGCATTTT
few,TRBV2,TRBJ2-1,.,CASGGDSSYNEQFF,TGTGCCTCAGGGGGGGACAGCTCCTACAATGAGCAGTTCTTC
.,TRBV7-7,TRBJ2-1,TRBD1,CASSLDRGDEQFF,TGTGCCAGCAGCCTCGACAGGGGTGATGAGCAGTTCTTC
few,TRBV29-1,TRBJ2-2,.,CSVALGYPGELFF,TGCAGCGTAGCCTTGGGTTATCCCGGGGAGCTGTTTTTT